The 28 T cell receptor beta chains listed next were all sequenced from one sample in a study of T-cell memory formation after mild COVID-19. TCRdb itself ran the 5' RACE reads through MiXCR, one entry per CDR3 protein. The sample holds more than 150,000 distinct CDR3 sequences, 20% to 25% seen once. The sample consisted of PBMCs or a T cell subset sorted from them (not recorded which). The source of these receptors is an adult woman who had mild COVID-19 (a few samples of this study predate the infection). Cell type and time point are not known.

This clonotype was picked up a small number of times. This sequence joins TRBV7-6 and TRBJ1-1, with 7 positions matching TRBD1. V gave up 5 bases and J gave up 0 bases; unmatched junction bases: 3. CDR3 length equals 14 residues. The germline CDR1 and CDR2 sequences are SGHVS and FNYEAQ. The CDR3: CASSVGGMNTEAFF. Here the CDR3 DNA reads TGTGCCAGCAGCGTAGGGGGCATGAACACTGAAGCTTTCTTT.

Many counts were recorded for this clonotype. This chain uses TRBV20-1 with TRBJ2-1; 8 bases line up with TRBD2. Germline loops: CDR1 DFQATT, CDR2 SNEGSKA (reference sequence). The CDR3 is 15 amino acids. Trimming took 5 bases from V and 0 from J; bases not matched to a gene: 6. This CDR3 is CSAVSGKSSYNEQFF. For the CDR3, the DNA is TGCAGTGCTGTTAGCGGGAAGAGCTCCTACAATGAGCAGTTCTTC.

This clonotype was seen a few times. The genes are TRBV12-3 or TRBV12-4 and TRBJ1-1; no definite D call. The V end lost 9 bases, the J end lost 5 bases, and 10 bases lay between the germline ends. This CDR3 contains 11 residues. The CDR3 DNA follows: TGTGCCAGTAGTCTGAGGACTGAAGCTTTCTTT. Protein product: CASSLRTEAFF.

This clonotype was seen a few times. V is TRBV5-5 and J is TRBJ2-1, with TRBD2 identical over 10 bases. V shed 8 bases, J shed 6 bases, and the junction held 2 bases outside the gene matches. Germline V CDR1 and CDR2: SGHKS, YYEKEE (reference sequence). This CDR3 spans 12 amino acids. In DNA form, the CDR3 reads TGTGCCAGTAGCGGGGGGATCAATGAGCAGTTCTTC. Translating it yields CASSGGINEQFF.

This clonotype has more than one count but fewer than ten. J is TRBJ2-1 and V is TRBV24-1; 14 bases agree with TRBD2. Unmatched junction bases numbered 11, after V lost 3 bases and J lost 8 bases. In germline, CDR1 is KGHDR, CDR2 SFDVKD. This CDR3 has 18 amino acids. The CDR3 region is CATSDQGLAGAQEDEQFF. In nucleotides, the CDR3 is TGTGCCACCAGTGATCAGGGACTAGCGGGAGCGCAGGAGGATGAGCAGTTCTTC.

The rearrangement links TRBV4-1 to TRBJ1-2; D gene ambiguous. The V and J ends lost 1 base and 8 bases respectively, with 11 bases between them. Per the germline V gene, CDR1 is MGHRA and CDR2 is YSYEKL. The CDR3 has 13 residues. The CDR3 DNA is TGCGCCAGCAGCCAAGGCCCTGCGGGCGGCTACACCTTC. The encoded protein is CASSQGPAGGYTF.

This clonotype has just a few counts. J is TRBJ2-4 and V is TRBV2; 9 bases map to TRBD1. Trimming took 8 bases from V and 4 from J; bases not matched to a gene: 6. This CDR3 has 14 amino acids. The germline CDR1 and CDR2 sequences are SNHLY and FYNNEI. The DNA of the CDR3 is TGTGCCAGCGATCCGGGACAGGGAAAAAACATTCAGTACTTC. This gives the protein CASDPGQGKNIQYF.

This clonotype was counted between two and nine times. V gene TRBV12-3 or TRBV12-4 combines with J gene TRBJ1-2; D is unresolved. The CDR3 covers 13 residues. Trimming took 7 bases from V and 1 from J, leaving 10 bases between them. In DNA form, the CDR3 reads TGTGCCAGCACCCCCGCGAGTAACTATGGCTACACCTTC. Translation: CASTPASNYGYTF.

Relative to its sample, this clonotype is medium-sized. This chain uses TRBV7-9 with TRBJ2-7; 11 positions agree with TRBD1. J gave up 2 bases and V 4 bases, and 10 bases lay outside the gene matches. Per the germline V gene, CDR1 is SEHNR and CDR2 is FQNEAQ (reference sequence). The CDR3 runs 17 residues. CDR3 in amino acids: CASSSRTGGITTYEQYF. CDR3 nucleotides: TGTGCCAGCAGCTCCCGGACAGGGGGCATTACTACCTACGAGCAGTACTTC.

The genes are TRBV27 and TRBJ1-2; weak D call: TRBD1 (6 bases). Trimming took 2 bases from V and 5 from J, leaving 15 bases between them. Germline CDR1 MNHEY, CDR2 SMNVEV (reference sequence). CDR3 length: 15 amino acids. The CDR3 nucleotides are TGTGCCAGCAGTTTACGGGGGCAGTTGAGGTATGGCTACACCTTC. Its translation: CASSLRGQLRYGYTF.

In this sample, this clonotype turned up a few times. V and J are TRBV5-5 and TRBJ2-2, with D perhaps matching TRBD2 (6 bases). This CDR3 comprises 16 residues. Germline CDR1 SGHKS, CDR2 YYEKEE (reference sequence). Deletions cut 6 bases from V and 0 bases from J, with 15 bases between. The CDR3 here is CASTFGTLSNTGELFF. CDR3 DNA: TGTGCCAGCACCTTCGGGACTTTGTCGAACACCGGGGAGCTGTTTTTT.

A few counts support this clonotype. This chain connects TRBV5-5 to TRBJ1-2, with TRBD1 identical over 11 bases. With V trimmed by 4 bases and J by 0 bases, 11 bases remained unmatched. The CDR3 contains 18 residues. The germline CDR1 and CDR2 sequences are SGHKS and YYEKEE (reference sequence). Here the CDR3 reads CASSRQDRGQTANYGYTF. The CDR3 DNA sequence: TGTGCCAGCAGCCGACAGGACAGGGGGCAAACGGCTAACTATGGCTACACCTTC.

The rearrangement uses TRBV11-3 and TRBJ2-5; D unresolved. The CDR3 consists of 13 residues. Germline values: CDR1 SGHNT, CDR2 YENEEA. Trimming took 2 bases from V and 5 from J, leaving 9 bases between them. In DNA, the CDR3 is TGTGCCAGCAGCTTAAGCCCCGCGGAGACCCAGTACTTC. Protein sequence: CASSLSPAETQYF.

This clonotype showed up just a few times. The V gene is TRBV29-1, the J gene TRBJ2-3; TRBD2 matches at 8 bases. Germline trimming cut 1 base from V and 2 bases from J; bases unmatched to any gene: 5. The CDR3 sequence is 15 residues long. Germline V gene data show CDR1 as SQVTM and CDR2 as ANQGSEA. The CDR3 DNA reads as TGCAGCGTTGAAGTACTAGCGGACCCCACAGATACGCAGTATTTT. Translation: CSVEVLADPTDTQYF.

V gene TRBV4-2 combines with J gene TRBJ1-1; 8 bases align to TRBD1. Germline CDR1 is LGHNA and CDR2 is YNFKEQ. CDR3 length: 14 residues. The trim removed 3 bases at V and 5 bases at J, leaving 5 bases unmatched. The CDR3 region is CASSHPGGETEAFF. CDR3 bases: TGTGCCAGCAGCCACCCAGGGGGCGAGACTGAAGCTTTCTTT.

The chain has TRBV6-5 and TRBJ1-5; D may be TRBD1 (5 bases). This CDR3 contains 16 residues. V was cut by 4 bases and J by 1 base, with 14 bases left in between. The germline V gene has CDR1 MNHEY and CDR2 SVGAGI. CDR3 amino acids: CASSSLGGTSNQPQHF. The DNA for the CDR3 is TGTGCCAGCAGTTCCCTCGGGGGGACGAGCAATCAGCCCCAGCATTTT.

The chain links TRBV11-1 to TRBJ2-7; D is unresolved. Trimming shortened V by 0 bases and J by 3 bases, and 12 bases separated the two germline ends. Germline lookup yields CDR1 SGHAT and CDR2 FQDESV (reference sequence). This CDR3 spans 15 amino acids. DNA of the CDR3: TGTGCCAGCAGCTTAGCGCCAAACGTGAACTACGAGCAGTACGTC. Amino acid sequence: CASSLAPNVNYEQYV.

Many counts were recorded for this clonotype. The chain has TRBV7-9 and TRBJ2-3; 7 positions agree with TRBD2. Germline V gene data show CDR1 as SEHNR and CDR2 as FQNEAQ (reference sequence). This CDR3 spans 15 amino acids. Unmatched junction bases numbered 3, after V lost 2 bases and J lost 1 base. CDR3 nucleotide sequence: TGTGCCAGCAGCTTACGCGGGGGTGGCACAGATACGCAGTATTTT. It codes for CASSLRGGGTDTQYF.

The genes are TRBV10-3 and TRBJ1-1; D ambiguous. CDR3 length: 13 amino acids. From germline, CDR1 is ENHRY and CDR2 SYGVKD. The germline V and J ends were trimmed by 3 bases and 0 bases, with 5 bases remaining between them. The CDR3 DNA follows: TGTGCCATCAGTGACACATTGAACACTGAAGCTTTCTTT. This translates into CAISDTLNTEAFF.

This clonotype was seen ten or more times. This chain uses TRBV29-1 with TRBJ2-1; D uncertain. The germline CDR1 and CDR2 sequences are SQVTM and ANQGSEA. Trimming left V 5 bases short and J 8 bases short, with 7 bases between. This CDR3 region has 10 residues. CDR3 in amino acids: CSVTQDEQFF. CDR3 coding DNA: TGCAGCGTTACCCAGGATGAGCAGTTCTTC.

The chain recombines TRBV12-3 or TRBV12-4 with TRBJ2-3; TRBD2 matches at 7 bases. The CDR3 runs 16 residues. V was clipped by 5 bases and J by 4 bases; unmatched bases: 12. The CDR3 DNA sequence: TGTGCCAGCAGTCCTCGCCTAGCGGAGGGAGCAGATACGCAGTATTTT. Its translation is CASSPRLAEGADTQYF.

This clonotype was seen a handful of times. This chain connects TRBV7-3 to TRBJ2-3; D is unclear. The CDR3 spans 15 residues. V lost 2 bases and J lost 2, with 11 bases in between. Germline CDR1 and CDR2: SGHTA and FQGTGA. CDR3 nucleotide sequence: TGTGCCAGCAGCTTACTCCCAGTACTCACAGATACGCAGTATTTT. Amino acids: CASSLLPVLTDTQYF.

This clonotype was counted between two and nine times. The CDR3 here is CATSSTLSALLSYEQYF. CDR3 DNA sequence: TGTGCCACCAGCAGTACCTTATCAGCACTCCTCTCCTACGAGCAGTACTTC. The chain recombines TRBV15 with TRBJ2-7; D gene unclear. Per the germline V gene, CDR1 is LNHNV and CDR2 is YYDKDF (reference sequence). CDR3 length: 17 residues. Trimming shortened V by 3 bases and J by 0 bases, and 18 bases separated the two germline ends. The full variable domain, its missing parts supplied by reference TRBV15 and TRBJ2-7, is DAMVIQNPRYQVTQFGKPVTLSCSQTLNHNVMYWYQQKSSQAPKLLFHYYDKDFNNEADTPDNFQSRRPNTSFCFLDIRSPGLGDTAMYLCATSSTLSALLSYEQYFGPGTRLTVT.

Only a few counts were recorded for this clonotype. The chain uses TRBV11-3 and TRBJ2-7; either TRBD1 or TRBD2 may fit D (5 bases each). Germline CDR1 is SGHNT and CDR2 is YENEEA. This CDR3 comprises 15 residues. V lost 5 bases and J 0 bases, leaving 14 bases between the germline ends. In DNA form, the CDR3 reads TGTGCCAGCAGCCCCCGGGACGTTACCTCCTACGAGCAGTACTTC. Its translation is CASSPRDVTSYEQYF.

The chain employs TRBV20-1 and TRBJ2-7, with 8 bases fitting TRBD2. CDR3 length: 13 amino acids. V shed 3 bases, J shed 2 bases, and the junction held 3 bases outside the gene matches. CDR1 and CDR2 from the germline V gene are DFQATT and SNEGSKA (reference sequence). CDR3 coding DNA: TGCAGTGCTAGGTGGCGGGAGGCCTACGAGCAGTACTTC. Protein: CSARWREAYEQYF.

Ten or more counts support this clonotype. V is TRBV4-2 and J is TRBJ2-1, with 11 bases that match TRBD2. In germline, CDR1 is LGHNA, CDR2 YNFKEQ. The length of the CDR3 is 16 residues. Trimming took 2 bases from V and 7 from J; bases not matched to a gene: 7. CDR3 protein: CASSQILAGEGNEQFF. The CDR3 DNA reads TGTGCCAGCAGCCAAATACTAGCGGGGGAAGGTAATGAGCAGTTCTTC.

This clonotype occurred a few times. The V call is TRBV5-1, the J call TRBJ1-1; 8 bases match TRBD1. V lost 4 bases and J lost 4; bases outside the gene matches: 9. The germline V gene has CDR1 SGHRS and CDR2 YFSETQ. The CDR3 loop spans 15 amino acids. The CDR3 DNA follows: TGCGCCAGCAGCCCTGGGACAGGAGGGAGCACTGAAGCTTTCTTT. This codes for CASSPGTGGSTEAFF.

This clonotype was seen a handful of times. The chain joins TRBV2 to TRBJ2-3; 10 nucleotides agree with TRBD1. J was trimmed by 2 bases and V by 1 base; bases with no gene match: 3. CDR1 and CDR2 (germline): SNHLY, FYNNEI. The CDR3 contains 16 residues. CDR3 sequence reads: CASSEGGQGITDTQYF. In DNA, the CDR3 is TGTGCCAGCAGTGAAGGGGGACAGGGGATCACAGATACGCAGTATTTT.